This T cell receptor (beta chain) was identified in a study of breast tumors, draining lymph nodes, adjacent tissues. Findings of the study overall: Compared with lymph nodes, tumors were less diverse; compared with nontumor tissue, more.

One entry per CDR3 protein, called by TCRdb with MiXCR from the multiplex PCR reads. The data show around 50,000 distinct CDR3 sequences, around 23% seen once. In germline, CDR1 is SGHDN, CDR2 FVKESK. V lost 8 bases and J 0 bases, leaving 14 bases between the germline ends. This CDR3 has 15 residues. This clonotype occurred many times. Its antigen is as yet unknown. Sequencing used breast tumor tissue. This receptor was taken from a female donor with breast cancer. Some clones in this sample may be carry-over from other donors' samples. The V gene is TRBV14, the J gene TRBJ1-3; D is uncertain. The DNA for the CDR3 is TGTGCCAGCCAACCTCTATCGGTCTCTGGAAACACCATATATTTT. Translating gives CASQPLSVSGNTIYF.